Below are 29 T cell receptor beta chains sequenced from a single sample in a study of CD8+ T cells in alopecia areata. Extraction and reverse transcription of RNA yielded cDNA as the sequencing template. Sequencing used immunoSEQ multiplex PCR; TCRdb keeps in-frame clones, though not all of them. Among over 150,000 clones, around three fifths were seen once, and the ten largest hold roughly an eighth. Treatment indicated: oral pan-JAK inhibitor, 5-10 mg twice daily. The material sequenced was CD8+ T cells sorted from blood, taken at week 24, from a patient treated with tofacitinib. All receptors come from a human donor with alopecia areata.

The chain employs TRBV7-8 and TRBJ2-1, with D unclear. The CDR3 covers 14 residues. Germline CDR1 is SGHVS and CDR2 is FQNEAQ. The germline V and J ends were trimmed by 5 bases and 2 bases, with 10 bases remaining between them. The CDR3, as DNA: TGTGCCAGCAGCACGCCTGGGCCCTACAATGAGCAGTTCTTC. Residues: CASSTPGPYNEQFF.

The chain recombines TRBV30 with TRBJ2-7; D is unresolved. Trimming removed 4 bases from V and 5 bases from J, with 9 bases in between. CDR3 length: 11 amino acids. Germline assignment: CDR1 GTSNPN and CDR2 SVGIG (reference sequence). CDR3 residues: CAWKARNEQYF. In nucleotides, the CDR3 is TGTGCCTGGAAAGCACGGAACGAGCAGTACTTC. Combining the CDR3 with reference TRBV30 and TRBJ2-7 gives the whole variable domain SQTIHQWPATLVQPVGSPLSLECTVEGTSNPNLYWYRQAAGRGLQLLFYSVGIGQISSEVPQNLSASRPQDRQFILSSKKLLLSDSGFYLCAWKARNEQYFGPGTRLTVT.

The chain is built from TRBV29-1 and TRBJ1-2; D remains unclear. V gave up 4 bases and J gave up 5 bases, with 5 bases separating them. Germline V gene sequence: CDR1 SQVTM, CDR2 ANQGSEA. The CDR3 runs to 10 residues. The CDR3 nucleotides read TGCAGCGTTGGGGAGTATGGCTACACCTTC. Translation gives CSVGEYGYTF.

V is TRBV30 and J is TRBJ2-1; D may be TRBD1 (6 bases). Germline V gene data show CDR1 as GTSNPN and CDR2 as SVGIG (reference sequence). Trimming left V 1 base short and J 4 bases short, with 14 bases between. The CDR3 loop spans 15 amino acids. Here the CDR3 reads CAWSDESGTYNEQFF. CDR3 sequence (DNA): TGTGCCTGGAGTGATGAGTCGGGGACATACAATGAGCAGTTCTTC.

The V and J genes are TRBV2 and TRBJ1-1; 7 bases line up with TRBD1. This CDR3 contains 15 residues. The V gene's germline CDR1 is SNHLY and CDR2 FYNNEI. V gave up 4 bases and J gave up 3 bases; unmatched junction bases: 8. CDR3 nucleotides: TGTGCCAGCAGTGTCCTCAGGGGGTATGACACTGAAGCTTTCTTT. It encodes CASSVLRGYDTEAFF. The whole variable domain, filled in from reference TRBV2 and TRBJ1-1, reads EPEVTQTPSHQVTQMGQEVILRCVPISNHLYFYWYRQILGQKVEFLVSFYNNEISEKSEIFDDQFSVERPDGSNFTLKIRSTKLEDSAMYFCASSVLRGYDTEAFFGQGTRLTVV.

Only one count was recorded for this clone. V gene TRBV5-6 combines with J gene TRBJ1-5; D is perhaps TRBD1 (5 bases). CDR3 length: 16 residues. The V gene's germline CDR1 is SGHDT and CDR2 YYEEEE. The V end was cut by 4 bases, the J end by 9 bases, with 23 bases between. CDR3 loop: CASSQNGGKGVWPQHF. The CDR3, as DNA: TGTGCCAGCAGCCAGAACGGGGGGAAAGGAGTGTGGCCCCAGCATTTT.

This chain links TRBV27 with TRBJ2-7, with 9 bases aligning to TRBD1. Germline CDR1 MNHEY, CDR2 SMNVEV (reference sequence). The CDR3 runs 16 residues. With 5 bases clipped from V and 2 bases from J, the junction kept 10 bases outside the gene matches. CDR3 sequence (DNA): TGTGCCAGCAGTCCAGAACCGGGACAGGGTACCTACGAGCAGTACTTC. Translation: CASSPEPGQGTYEQYF.

V is TRBV18 and J is TRBJ2-5, with 7 bases that match TRBD1. The V gene's germline CDR1 is KGHSH and CDR2 LQKENI. The CDR3 contains 18 residues. With 3 bases clipped from V and 2 bases from J, the junction kept 15 bases outside the gene matches. The CDR3 sequence is CASSPRQGERFRQETQYF. The CDR3 region has the DNA TGTGCCAGCTCACCCCGACAGGGAGAAAGATTTCGGCAAGAGACCCAGTACTTC.

The chain links TRBV9 to TRBJ1-5; TRBD1 aligns across 7 bases. CDR1 is SGDLS, CDR2 YYNGEE, per germline. V lost 8 bases and J lost 3; bases outside the gene matches: 5. The CDR3 has 13 amino acids. CDR3 sequence (DNA): TGTGCCAGTGCACAGGGGTTCAATCAGCCCCAGCATTTT. Translation gives CASAQGFNQPQHF.

V and J are TRBV30 and TRBJ2-7; perhaps TRBD1 as D (6 bases). This CDR3 has 14 residues. V was shortened by 3 bases and J by 7 bases, with 19 bases between the two germline ends. Germline assignment: CDR1 GTSNPN and CDR2 SVGIG (reference sequence). CDR3 residues: CAWSPAGEIGEQYF. Here the CDR3 DNA reads TGTGCCTGGAGCCCCGCAGGGGAGATCGGGGAGCAGTACTTC.

V is TRBV5-1 and J is TRBJ2-1; D may match TRBD1 or TRBD2 (6 bases each). The V and J ends lost 0 bases and 8 bases respectively, with 15 bases between them. Germline values: CDR1 SGHRS, CDR2 YFSETQ. The CDR3 is 15 residues long. The CDR3 coding sequence is TGCGCCAGCAGCTTGGCGGGGGCACGGATCGATGAGCAGTTCTTC. It is translated as CASSLAGARIDEQFF.

This chain joins TRBV27 and TRBJ2-1, with D perhaps being TRBD1 or TRBD2 (6 bases each). Germline CDR1 and CDR2: MNHEY and SMNVEV (reference sequence). The CDR3 covers 14 residues. The V and J ends lost 8 bases and 6 bases respectively, with 17 bases between them. CDR3 protein: CASGRGALFNEQFF. DNA for the CDR3: TGTGCCAGCGGTAGGGGGGCCTTGTTCAATGAGCAGTTCTTC.

Concerning this clone itself: This CDR3 is also generated by other DNA sequences in the sample. The CDR3, as DNA: TGTGCCAGCAGTGACGGCAGGGACTATGGCTACACCTTC. It is translated as CASSDGRDYGYTF. The chain joins TRBV25-1 to TRBJ1-2; D possibly corresponds to TRBD1 (5 bases). CDR1 and CDR2 from the germline V gene are MGHDK and SYGVNS. The CDR3 has 13 amino acids. V lost 3 bases, J lost 3 bases, and 8 bases lay in between.

The gene calls are TRBV7-2 and TRBJ2-5; D remains ambiguous. V lost 4 bases and J 2 bases, leaving 11 bases between the germline ends. The V gene's germline CDR1 is SGHTA and CDR2 FQGNSA. This CDR3 is 14 amino acids long. The CDR3 spells CASSSRWGQETQYF. In DNA form, the CDR3 reads TGTGCCAGCAGCTCCCGTTGGGGACAAGAGACCCAGTACTTC. Full variable domain (missing parts from reference TRBV7-2 and TRBJ2-5): GAGVSQSPSNKVTEKGKDVELRCDPISGHTALYWYRQSLGQGLEFLIYFQGNSAPDKSGLPSDRFSAERTGGSVSTLTIQRTQQEDSAVYLCASSSRWGQETQYFGPGTRLLVL.

The rearrangement uses TRBV7-2 and TRBJ1-1, with unresolved D. Germline CDR1 is SGHTA and CDR2 is FQGNSA. The length of the CDR3 is 13 residues. With 3 bases removed from V and 6 bases from J, the gap between germline ends came to 11 bases. CDR3 region: CASSLGTAPEAFF. The CDR3 nucleotides read TGTGCCAGCAGCTTGGGAACAGCTCCTGAAGCTTTCTTT.

The chain combines TRBV19 with TRBJ1-2, with D perhaps TRBD1 (5 bases). Trimming removed 6 bases at V and 5 bases at J, with 22 bases between. Germline lookup yields CDR1 LNHDA and CDR2 SQIVND (reference sequence). The CDR3 covers 16 residues. The CDR3 region is CASRGPGPPKGYGYTF. The CDR3, as DNA: TGTGCCAGTAGGGGCCCGGGACCACCGAAGGGTTATGGCTACACCTTC. Full variable domain (remainder filled in from reference TRBV19 and TRBJ1-2): DGGITQSPKYLFRKEGQNVTLSCEQNLNHDAMYWYRQDPGQGLRLIYYSQIVNDFQKGDIAEGYSVSREKKESFPLTVTSAQKNPTAFYLCASRGPGPPKGYGYTFGSGTRLTVV.

The V gene is TRBV10-3, the J gene TRBJ2-3, with D hard to call. The CDR3 runs to 13 residues. Germline V gene sequence: CDR1 ENHRY, CDR2 SYGVKD. V was trimmed by 4 bases and J by 1 base, leaving 6 bases between them. This CDR3 reads CAISGQGTDTQYF. CDR3 DNA: TGTGCCATCAGTGGTCAGGGCACAGATACGCAGTATTTT.

This clone was seen a few times. V usage is TRBV5-1 and J usage is TRBJ2-1, with D possibly called TRBD1 or TRBD2 (6 bases each). CDR1 is SGHRS, CDR2 YFSETQ, per germline. This CDR3 comprises 17 residues. The germline V and J ends were trimmed by 4 bases and 2 bases, with 19 bases remaining between them. In DNA form, the CDR3 reads TGCGCCAGCAGCCCCCGGTTGGGGGGCCCGGCCTACAATGAGCAGTTCTTC. Protein sequence: CASSPRLGGPAYNEQFF.

The chain couples TRBV30 to TRBJ1-6; D call uncertain. Deletions cut 4 bases from V and 4 bases from J, with 8 bases between. Germline lookup yields CDR1 GTSNPN and CDR2 SVGIG (reference sequence). This CDR3 region has 13 residues. The CDR3 loop is CAWTVGYNSPLHF. In nucleotides, the CDR3 is TGTGCCTGGACAGTAGGGTATAATTCACCCCTCCACTTT.

This clone came up a few times. The chain employs TRBV27 and TRBJ2-3; D is perhaps TRBD1 (5 bases). The CDR3 spans 12 residues. V was clipped by 7 bases and J by 3 bases, with 8 bases between them. Germline V CDR1 and CDR2: MNHEY, SMNVEV (reference sequence). The CDR3: CASKQGTDTQYF. DNA for the CDR3: TGTGCCAGCAAGCAGGGTACAGATACGCAGTATTTT.

The J gene is TRBJ1-1, the V gene TRBV2; D call uncertain. Trimming stripped 3 bases from V and 4 bases from J, with 9 bases between. The length of the CDR3 is 13 residues. The germline CDR1 and CDR2 sequences are SNHLY and FYNNEI. The CDR3 spells CASSESPRTEAFF. The CDR3 nucleotides read TGTGCCAGCAGTGAGAGCCCTCGCACTGAAGCTTTCTTT.

This clone was detected a few times. J is TRBJ1-4 and V is TRBV25-1; D uncertain. The CDR3 runs 14 residues. The germline V gene has CDR1 MGHDK and CDR2 SYGVNS. With 1 base removed from V and 11 bases from J, the gap between germline ends came to 14 bases. The CDR3 DNA reads as TGTGCCAGCAGTGAATGGGCCGGAGCGGGGAAACTGTTTTTT. Protein: CASSEWAGAGKLFF.

The chain carries TRBV5-1 and TRBJ1-1; no definite D call. The CDR3 is 14 residues long. The V end lost 4 bases, the J end lost 4 bases, and 14 bases lay between the germline ends. Looked up from germline, CDR1 is SGHRS and CDR2 is YFSETQ. The CDR3 DNA is TGCGCCAGCAGCACCACCCCTCAGAGCACTGAAGCTTTCTTT. This codes for CASSTTPQSTEAFF. The full variable domain, completed using reference TRBV5-1 and TRBJ1-1, is KAGVTQTPRYLIKTRGQQVTLSCSPISGHRSVSWYQQTPGQGLQFLFEYFSETQRNKGNFPGRFSGRQFSNSRSEMNVSTLELGDSALYLCASSTTPQSTEAFFGQGTRLTVV.

The rearrangement links TRBV6-1 to TRBJ1-1; perhaps TRBD1 as D (5 bases). V was shortened by 6 bases and J by 1 base, with 12 bases between the two germline ends. The V gene's germline CDR1 is MNHNS and CDR2 SASEGT. The CDR3 runs to 14 residues. CDR3 nucleotides: TGTGCCAGCAGCCATTTGGGGCCGAACACTGAAGCTTTCTTT. This translates into CASSHLGPNTEAFF.

This clone has just a few counts. The CDR3 region is CASSTAGTPDEQYF. As DNA, the CDR3 is TGTGCCAGCAGCACAGCCGGGACCCCGGACGAGCAGTACTTC. The chain has TRBV9 and TRBJ2-7; the D gene could be TRBD1 or TRBD2 (5 bases each). In germline, CDR1 is SGDLS, CDR2 YYNGEE. This CDR3 comprises 14 residues. V dropped 4 bases and J dropped 5 bases, with 16 bases sitting between them.

This chain connects TRBV15 to TRBJ2-5, with 9 bases identical to TRBD1. The CDR3 runs 16 residues. Germline V gives CDR1 LNHNV, CDR2 YYDKDF (reference sequence). Trimming cost V 3 bases and J 4 bases; bases outside gene matches: 9. The CDR3 here is CATSSPAQGAGETQYF. The CDR3 DNA is TGTGCCACCAGCAGCCCGGCACAGGGGGCTGGAGAGACCCAGTACTTC.

The chain couples TRBV27 to TRBJ1-1, with TRBD1 as a possible D gene (6 bases). Trimming took off 3 bases at V and 2 bases at J, with 13 bases between the two ends. Germline V gene sequence: CDR1 MNHEY, CDR2 SMNVEV (reference sequence). The CDR3 is 15 amino acids. In DNA form, the CDR3 reads TGTGCCAGCAGTTTCAATCAGGGGTATAACACTGAAGCTTTCTTT. It yields the protein CASSFNQGYNTEAFF.

This chain links TRBV15 with TRBJ2-2; D ambiguous. Germline CDR1 LNHNV, CDR2 YYDKDF (reference sequence). The germline V and J ends were trimmed by 5 bases and 0 bases, with 10 bases remaining between them. The CDR3 totals 15 residues. Written as DNA, the CDR3 is TGTGCCACCAGCGGCCCGGGCCCGAACACCGGGGAGCTGTTTTTT. It codes for CATSGPGPNTGELFF.

This clone was counted between two and nine times. The CDR3 loop reads CASSISKGGVYEQYF. The CDR3 bases are TGTGCCAGTAGTATTTCAAAAGGGGGCGTCTACGAGCAGTACTTC. V is TRBV19 and J is TRBJ2-7; 7 nucleotides match TRBD1. This CDR3 has 15 residues. Germline CDR1 LNHDA, CDR2 SQIVND (reference sequence). With 3 bases clipped from V and 3 bases from J, the junction kept 8 bases outside the gene matches. The full variable domain, its missing parts supplied by reference TRBV19 and TRBJ2-7, is DGGITQSPKYLFRKEGQNVTLSCEQNLNHDAMYWYRQDPGQGLRLIYYSQIVNDFQKGDIAEGYSVSREKKESFPLTVTSAQKNPTAFYLCASSISKGGVYEQYFGPGTRLTVT.